This is a list of T cell receptor beta chains from one sample in a study of blood T cell repertoires in COVID-19. Here immunoSEQ multiplex PCR was the method, and the copy in TCRdb shows in-frame clones only, minus some. The data show approximately 70,000 clones, 82% seen once. Sequencing was done on a sample of peripheral blood. The receptor set was obtained from a woman of 80 years or more with acute or convalescent COVID-19. The CDR3 runs from the conserved cysteine through the conserved F or W. Each record gives: V gene, J gene, clone size, D gene, CDR3 DNA, CDR3 protein. The D gene is left open where the match is weak. The size entry is marked missing in some rows and otherwise reads once, few, many or a size class.

TRBV7-2,TRBJ2-4,-,-,TGTGCCAGCAGCTTAGGCGGAGTGGGCAAAAACATTCAGTACTTC,CASSLGGVGKNIQYF
TRBV7-3,TRBJ2-5,-,TRBD1,TGTGCCAGCAGCCCCGGACAGGGCTTATACTTC,CASSPGQGLYF
TRBV24-1,TRBJ1-2,-,-,TGTGCCACCAGTGATACAGGGATCGGGAACTATGGCTACACCTTC,CATSDTGIGNYGYTF
TRBV28,TRBJ2-7,few,-,TGTGCCAGCAGTTTTGGAGTCCCTCGCGAGCAGTACTTC,CASSFGVPREQYF
TRBV19,TRBJ1-1,-,-,TGTGCCAGTAGTTACAGGGCGGGAGCTTTCTTT,CASSYRAGAFF
TRBV5-4,TRBJ1-2,few,-,TGTGCCAGCAGCCCCAATTCGGGGGCCGGGGGGGCCTATGGCTACACCTTC,CASSPNSGAGGAYGYTF
TRBV7-2,TRBJ2-7,once,-,TGTGCCAGCAGCTTCGGGTGGATAGGGGACGAGCAGTACTTC,CASSFGWIGDEQYF
TRBV19,TRBJ2-1,many,-,TGTGCCAGTAGTAAAGCGGACAGCTCCTACAATGAGCAGTTCTTC,CASSKADSSYNEQFF
TRBV2,TRBJ2-5,-,TRBD1,TGTGCCAGCAGTGAAGGGGGGACAGGGCAGGAGACCCAGTACTTC,CASSEGGTGQETQYF
TRBV6-5,TRBJ1-3,-,TRBD1,TGTGCCAGCAGGCCAACAGGGGGCACGGGAAACACCATATATTTT,CASRPTGGTGNTIYF
TRBV5-6,TRBJ2-2,-,-,TGTGCCAGCAGCTTTAGAGGCGTCCGAGGGGGGGAGCTGTTTTTT,CASSFRGVRGGELFF
TRBV4-1,TRBJ2-7,few,-,TGCGCCAGCAGCCGCGTACGACCAGCGCTGCCTGACGAGCAGTACTTC,CASSRVRPALPDEQYF
TRBV6-2/TRBV6-3,TRBJ1-2,-,-,TGTGCCAGCAGTTACTCGCAGGGGCCAGGGGATGGCTACACCTTC,CASSYSQGPGDGYTF
TRBV29-1,TRBJ2-7,-,-,TGCAGCGTTGACCCGCAGGGGAACAACGAGCAGTACTTC,CSVDPQGNNEQYF
TRBV5-1,TRBJ2-7,few,-,TGCGCCAGCAGCTTAGCGGGTAGCTCCTACGAGCAGTACTTC,CASSLAGSSYEQYF
TRBV5-4,TRBJ2-3,-,-,TGTGCCAGCAGCTCCGGAAGAGGCTACACAGATACGCAGTATTTT,CASSSGRGYTDTQYF
TRBV28,TRBJ1-3,-,TRBD1,TGTGCCAGCAGTTTATATTCCTCTCCGGGACAGGGTTACGGAAACACCATATATTTT,CASSLYSSPGQGYGNTIYF
TRBV21-1,TRBJ2-2,-,-,TGTGCCAGCAGCCCCTCGGGCCGGGGCGGGGAGCTGTTTTTT,CASSPSGRGGELFF
TRBV6-2/TRBV6-3,TRBJ2-3,-,TRBD2,TGTGCCAGCAGTTGGGGACTAGCGGGATCCCCAGATACGCAGTATTTT,CASSWGLAGSPDTQYF
TRBV13,TRBJ2-7,-,TRBD2,TGTGCCAGCAGCTTAGGGGTAGCGGGCCTCTCCTACGAGCAGTACTTC,CASSLGVAGLSYEQYF
TRBV10-2,TRBJ2-7,-,-,TGCGCCAGCAGTGAGTCCGTGACTAGAGGCTACGAGCAGTACTTC,CASSESVTRGYEQYF
TRBV6-5,TRBJ2-7,-,TRBD2,TGTGCCAGCAGTCCCCTCGGGAGGAGCTCCTACGAGCAGTACTTC,CASSPLGRSSYEQYF
TRBV18,TRBJ2-3,-,TRBD2,TGTGCCAGCTCACCCCTGGTAGCGGGAATTTGGGATACGCAGTATTTT,CASSPLVAGIWDTQYF
TRBV28,TRBJ2-7,-,-,TGTGCCAGCAACACCCTCATCCACGGGAGCTCCTACGAGCAGTACTTC,CASNTLIHGSSYEQYF
TRBV2,TRBJ2-7,-,TRBD1,TGTGCCAGCACCGTCGGACAGGGGGCTTGGGAGCAGTACTTC,CASTVGQGAWEQYF
TRBV24-1,TRBJ2-1,-,TRBD1,TGTGCCACCAGTCGGACAGGGAGCTCCTACAATGAGCAGTTCTTC,CATSRTGSSYNEQFF
TRBV7-9,TRBJ1-5,-,TRBD1,TGTGCCAGCAGCTCCTGGAACAGGGGAGACAATCAGCCCCAGCATTTT,CASSSWNRGDNQPQHF
TRBV6-4,TRBJ2-2,-,-,TGTGCCAGCAGTGACCTGGGGGCCACCGGGGAGCTGTTTTTT,CASSDLGATGELFF